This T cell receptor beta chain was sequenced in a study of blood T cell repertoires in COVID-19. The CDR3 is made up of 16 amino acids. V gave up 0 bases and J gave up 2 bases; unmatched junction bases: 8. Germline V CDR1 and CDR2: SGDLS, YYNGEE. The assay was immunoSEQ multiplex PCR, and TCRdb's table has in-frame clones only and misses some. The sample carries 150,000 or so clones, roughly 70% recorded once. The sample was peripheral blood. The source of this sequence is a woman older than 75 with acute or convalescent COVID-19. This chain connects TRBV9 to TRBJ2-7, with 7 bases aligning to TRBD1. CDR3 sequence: CASSVATGAAPYEQYF. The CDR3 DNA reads TGTGCCAGCAGCGTAGCTACAGGGGCCGCACCCTACGAGCAGTACTTC.